The 12 T cell receptor beta chains below all came from one sample that was sequenced in a study of PD-1 blockade in classical Hodgkin lymphoma. The time point denotes: cycle 4 day 1 (C4D1), after less than seven weeks of nivolumab. Patients all relapsed after autologous stem cell transplantation, and there was variation in brentuximab vedotin exposure. The protocol was immunoSEQ multiplex PCR, while the TCRdb copy is restricted to in-frame clones and leaves out a portion. Of roughly 46,000 clones listed, around 74% are singletons. Sample: peripheral blood mononuclear cells (PBMCs), taken before the fourth cycle of nivolumab. The receptor source for this set is a human donor with classical Hodgkin lymphoma.

The V and J genes are TRBV10-3 and TRBJ2-7; a possible D gene is TRBD2 (6 bases). Per germline, CDR1 ENHRY and CDR2 SYGVKD. Trimming shortened V by 0 bases and J by 3 bases, and 12 bases separated the two germline ends. The CDR3 loop spans 15 amino acids. This CDR3 is CAISESGGGDYEQYF. The CDR3 DNA reads TGTGCCATCAGTGAGTCGGGCGGAGGGGACTACGAGCAGTACTTC.

The chain couples TRBV2 to TRBJ1-5, with unresolved D. This CDR3 has 13 amino acids. Germline CDR1 reads SNHLY; CDR2 reads FYNNEI. Deletions cut 6 bases from V and 5 bases from J, with 11 bases between. The chain's CDR3 is CASSARRDQPQHF. The CDR3 DNA follows: TGTGCCAGCAGCGCGAGACGAGATCAGCCCCAGCATTTT. The whole variable domain, remainder taken from reference TRBV2 and TRBJ1-5, is EPEVTQTPSHQVTQMGQEVILRCVPISNHLYFYWYRQILGQKVEFLVSFYNNEISEKSEIFDDQFSVERPDGSNFTLKIRSTKLEDSAMYFCASSARRDQPQHFGDGTRLSIL.

The gene calls are TRBV6-6 and TRBJ1-2, with D tentatively TRBD1 (5 bases). V was cut by 6 bases and J by 4 bases, with 12 bases left in between. Germline values: CDR1 MNHNY, CDR2 SVGAGI (reference sequence). The CDR3 extends over 13 amino acids. CDR3 loop: CASRRGFSYGYTF. DNA for the CDR3: TGTGCCAGCAGAAGGGGTTTTAGCTATGGCTACACCTTC.

V is TRBV6-1 and J is TRBJ2-1, with 8 bases identical to TRBD1. From germline, CDR1 is MNHNS and CDR2 SASEGT. Unmatched junction bases numbered 9, after V lost 8 bases and J lost 6 bases. The CDR3 sequence is 14 residues long. CDR3: CASASGGARNEQFF. CDR3 DNA sequence: TGTGCCAGCGCCTCAGGGGGCGCGCGCAATGAGCAGTTCTTC.

J is TRBJ2-3 and V is TRBV16; D remains unclear. Germline V gene lookup returns CDR1 KGHSY and CDR2 FQNENV. V was cut by 2 bases and J by 1 base, with 7 bases left in between. There are 14 residues in the CDR3. In DNA, the CDR3 is TGTGCCAGCAGCCAAATCCGCGGCACAGATACGCAGTATTTT. It codes for CASSQIRGTDTQYF.

This chain joins TRBV19 and TRBJ2-2, with 10 bases identical to TRBD2. This CDR3 contains 16 residues. Trimming took 2 bases from V and 6 from J; bases not matched to a gene: 6. Per germline, CDR1 LNHDA and CDR2 SQIVND (reference sequence). The CDR3 here is CASSILAGVIPGELFF. DNA of the CDR3: TGTGCCAGTAGTATACTAGCGGGAGTCATACCCGGGGAGCTGTTTTTT.

This clone came up a few times. The chain is built from TRBV7-2 and TRBJ1-1; D is possibly TRBD1 (6 bases). V lost 5 bases and J 1 base, leaving 14 bases between the germline ends. Per germline, CDR1 SGHTA and CDR2 FQGNSA. The CDR3 covers 15 residues. In DNA, the CDR3 is TGTGCCAGCAGCCTAACGGGACACCCGAACACTGAAGCTTTCTTT. This gives the protein CASSLTGHPNTEAFF.

The gene calls are TRBV28 and TRBJ2-5, with TRBD2 identical over 10 bases. CDR1 and CDR2 (germline): MDHEN, SYDVKM. Germline trimming cut 6 bases from V and 5 bases from J; bases unmatched to any gene: 18. CDR3 length: 18 residues. As DNA, the CDR3 is TGTGCCAGCAGCCCTCGGGGTAGCGGGAGGATGGGTGGGGAGACCCAGTACTTC. Translated: CASSPRGSGRMGGETQYF.

DNA of the CDR3: TGTGCCAGCAGCCAAGGACCCAGGGGGCCCTCTTTTCAATTCGGAATGAACACTGAAGCTTTCTTT. Encoded protein: CASSQGPRGPSFQFGMNTEAFF. The chain combines TRBV14 with TRBJ1-1; TRBD1 matches at 8 bases. Germline values: CDR1 SGHDN, CDR2 FVKESK. V shed 1 base, J shed 0 bases, and the junction held 22 bases outside the gene matches. CDR3 length: 22 residues.

As regards this clone: Germline and junction disagree at one end, which may indicate a read error. The V call is TRBV10-2, the J call TRBJ2-2, with 7 bases fitting TRBD2. This CDR3 has 14 residues. Looked up from germline, CDR1 is WSHSY and CDR2 is SAAADI. For the CDR3, the DNA is TGCGCCAGCAGGGCGGGAGCGAATACCGGGGAGCTGTTTTTT. It is translated as CASRAGANTGELFF.

This clone was seen a few times. This sequence joins TRBV28 and TRBJ2-5; the match to TRBD2 covers 7 bases. The V gene's germline CDR1 is MDHEN and CDR2 SYDVKM. CDR3 size: 15 residues. The V segment lost 1 base and the J segment 6 bases; nucleotides outside the gene matches: 8. CDR3 in DNA: TGTGCCAGCAGTTTATACGGACTAGAACGGCAGACCCAGTACTTC. Its translation is CASSLYGLERQTQYF.

The gene calls are TRBV7-8 and TRBJ1-6; perhaps TRBD1 as D (6 bases). The CDR3 loop spans 16 amino acids. V shed 5 bases and J shed 10 bases, with 21 bases lying between them. Germline CDR1 reads SGHVS; CDR2 reads FQNEAQ. Here the CDR3 DNA reads TGTGCCAGCAGCCCAACAGGGCTACGGGTGGGGTCACCCCTCCACTTT. Amino acid sequence: CASSPTGLRVGSPLHF. Supplemented by reference TRBV7-8 and TRBJ1-6, the full variable domain reads GAGVSQSPRYKVAKRGQDVALRCDPISGHVSLFWYQQALGQGPEFLTYFQNEAQLDKSGLPSDRFFAERPEGSVSTLKIQRTQQEDSAVYLCASSPTGLRVGSPLHFGNGTRLTVT.